This T cell receptor (beta chain) emerged from a study of blood T cell repertoires in COVID-19. Overall study context: The United States, Italy and Spain supplied acute and convalescent COVID-19 samples. Sample material is recorded as cDNA or gDNA derived from T cells, B-cell-depleted T cells, or PBMCs.

Germline CDR1 KGHSH, CDR2 LQKENI. The CDR3 sequence is 15 residues long. Deletions cut 2 bases from V and 5 bases from J, with 12 bases between. Original processing methods: From reference gene primer amplification, estimates of nucleated cell counts were derived. Only in-frame clones appear in the TCRdb table, and some are missing; sequencing was by immunoSEQ multiplex PCR. From that table come the V and J calls and clone size; the DNA was used to work out D and trimming. The sample has 90,000 to 150,000 clones, around three quarters seen once. The origin of this receptor is a woman older than 75 with acute or convalescent COVID-19. The chain is built from TRBV18 and TRBJ1-4; a weak D match, TRBD1 (5 bases). Sequencing input: peripheral blood. The CDR3 DNA follows: TGTGCCAGCTCACCAGAAGGGGAGGTGAATGAAAAACTGTTTTTT. Its translation: CASSPEGEVNEKLFF.